Presented here are 4 T cell receptor beta chains from one specimen sequenced in a study of CD8 T cells in Susac syndrome. Random hexamers primed reverse transcription of about 0.5 to 1 ug RNA. TCRdb redid the calling of the immunoSEQ multiplex PCR reads with MiXCR, one entry per CDR3 protein. The table records 150,000 or so distinct CDR3 sequences, 93% of them present only once. The sequenced sample was CD4+ T cells from PBMCs. The source is a human donor in good health.

On this clonotype itself: Compared with germline, one end of the junction differs, possibly owing to a read error. This chain uses TRBV4-1 with TRBJ1-1; D not resolved. The length of the CDR3 is 14 residues. Per the germline V gene, CDR1 is MGHRA and CDR2 is YSYEKL. The CDR3 bases are TGCGCCAGCAGCAACCGGGCCCTGAACACTGAAGTTTTCTTT. Protein: CASSNRALNTEVFF.

The chain combines TRBV19 with TRBJ1-1; a weak D match, TRBD1 (6 bases). The ends were cut back, 0 bases at V and 12 bases at J, with 14 bases in the middle. CDR3 size: 13 residues. The V gene's germline CDR1 is LNHDA and CDR2 SQIVND (reference sequence). DNA for the CDR3: TGTGCCAGTAGTATAGATCTATGGACAGCACCTTTCTTT. Its translation is CASSIDLWTAPFF.

This clonotype came up once. This chain uses TRBV7-2 with TRBJ1-3; D might be TRBD1 (6 bases). The CDR3 covers 15 residues. Trimming removed 7 bases from V and 2 bases from J, with 15 bases in between. Per the germline V gene, CDR1 is SGHTA and CDR2 is FQGNSA. CDR3 sequence reads: CASTTQGRTGNTIYF. The CDR3 region has the DNA TGTGCCAGCACCACACAGGGTCGGACTGGAAACACCATATATTTT.

The chain's CDR3 is CASSQDPTTNQPQHF. The CDR3 region has the DNA TGCGCCAGCAGCCAAGATCCGACAACGAATCAGCCCCAGCATTTT. The chain uses TRBV4-1 and TRBJ1-5; D is unresolved. This CDR3 contains 15 residues. V was pared by 0 bases and J by 4 bases, with 10 bases between. The germline V gene has CDR1 MGHRA and CDR2 YSYEKL.